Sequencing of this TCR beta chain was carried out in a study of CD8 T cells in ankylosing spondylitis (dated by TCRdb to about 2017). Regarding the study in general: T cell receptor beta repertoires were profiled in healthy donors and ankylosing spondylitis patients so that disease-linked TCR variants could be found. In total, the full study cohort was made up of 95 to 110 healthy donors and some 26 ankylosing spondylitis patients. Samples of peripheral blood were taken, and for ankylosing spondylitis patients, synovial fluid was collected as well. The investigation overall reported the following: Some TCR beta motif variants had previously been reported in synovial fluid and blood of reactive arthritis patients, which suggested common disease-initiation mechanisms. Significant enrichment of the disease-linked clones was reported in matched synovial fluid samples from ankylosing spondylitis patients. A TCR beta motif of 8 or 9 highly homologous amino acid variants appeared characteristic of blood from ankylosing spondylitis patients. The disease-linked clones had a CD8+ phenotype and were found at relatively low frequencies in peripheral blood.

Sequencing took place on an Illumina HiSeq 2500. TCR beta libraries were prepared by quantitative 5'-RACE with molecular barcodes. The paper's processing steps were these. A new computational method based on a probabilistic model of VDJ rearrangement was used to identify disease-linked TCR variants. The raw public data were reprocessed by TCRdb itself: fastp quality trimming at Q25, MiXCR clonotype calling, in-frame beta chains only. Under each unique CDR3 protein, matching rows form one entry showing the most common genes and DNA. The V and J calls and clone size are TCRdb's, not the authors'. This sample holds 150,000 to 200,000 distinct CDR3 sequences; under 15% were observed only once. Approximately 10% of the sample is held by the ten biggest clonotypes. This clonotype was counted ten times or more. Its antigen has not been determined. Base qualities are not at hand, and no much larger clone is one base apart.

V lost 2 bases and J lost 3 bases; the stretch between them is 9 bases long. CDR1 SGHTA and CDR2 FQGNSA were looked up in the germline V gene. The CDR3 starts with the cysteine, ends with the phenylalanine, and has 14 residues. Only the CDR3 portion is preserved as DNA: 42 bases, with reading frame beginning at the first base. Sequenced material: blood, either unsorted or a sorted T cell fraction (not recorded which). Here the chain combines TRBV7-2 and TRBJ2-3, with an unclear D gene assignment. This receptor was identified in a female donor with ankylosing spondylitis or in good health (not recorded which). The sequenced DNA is TGTGCCAGCAGCTTAATTCGGAGAACAGATACGCAGTATTTT. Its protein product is CASSLIRRTDTQYF.